Detailed here is one T cell receptor (beta chain). The clone's antigen remains unknown. No base-level quality is on record; no much larger clone is a single base apart. RNA was extracted using the RNeasy kit, and about 0.45 to 1 microgram was reverse transcribed with random hexamers. TCR beta CDR3 regions were amplified with the immunoSEQ multiplex PCR assay covering 54 Vbeta and 13 Jbeta segments. PCR amplification bias was corrected using a synthetic template baseline for primer optimization and computational correction. The original methods were these. Only productive sequences were kept, with reads annotated to V, D and J genes according to IMGT and analyzed in immunoSEQ Analyzer. Clonality was computed as one minus Shannon entropy normalized by log2 of the number of productive unique sequences. For each patient and control, public and private clones were evaluated among the 100 most prevalent clones. Clones were defined as Susac-specific if absent from the healthy and MS cohorts, from around 1,000 published viral clones and from other ImmuneACCESS disease sequences. TCRdb trimmed public reads at Q25 via fastp, called clones via MiXCR and kept in-frame beta chains. Each entry is one CDR3 protein sequence, shown with its most common DNA and genes. TCRdb's processing, not the authors' own work, is the source of the V and J calls. Recorded for this sample are approximately 170,000 distinct CDR3 sequences; approximately 93% of them occurred a single time. 0.09% to 0.1% of the sample is held by the ten biggest clonotypes.

This entry comes from a study of CD8 T cells in Susac syndrome (dated by TCRdb to about 2019). Context from the whole study: Whether CD8+ T cell activation and differentiation in Susac syndrome was antigen driven was tested using repertoire sequencing.

The CDR3 spans 15 residues, from the cysteine through the phenylalanine. Just CDR3 DNA is preserved here, 45 bases in frame from base 1. Via the germline V gene (reference sequence), CDR1 is GTSNPN and CDR2 SVGIG. The trim is 2 bases for V and 5 bases for J, with a gap of 18 bases between the germline ends. Summary of the overall study and its limitations: The number of individuals in the TCR sequencing and HLA analysis was acknowledged as relatively small.

High-throughput TCR beta sequencing profiled peripheral blood CD8+ and CD4+ T cells from healthy donors, Susac syndrome patients and multiple sclerosis patients. The multiple sclerosis controls were treatment-naive patients whose relapsing-remitting disease, either stable or active, fulfilled the revised McDonald criteria. Bulk CD8+ and CD4+ T cells were purified by magnetic negative isolation, while CD8+ TEMRA cells were enriched using FACS. Blood was drawn into EDTA tubes, processed within 24 hours, and PBMCs were isolated by density gradient centrifugation. PBMCs intended for TCR sequencing were cryopreserved in liquid nitrogen and thawed later in a water bath at 37 degrees C. Purity of sorted or isolated CD4+, CD8+ and CD8+ TEMRA cells was at least 90%.

The chain is assembled from TRBV30 and TRBJ1-2; TRBD1 is a possible D gene, resting on 6 matching bases. This TCR came from a human donor with multiple sclerosis. The source material was CD4+ T cells from PBMCs. The CDR3 amino acid sequence is: CAWSPRAGAGYGYTF. Here is the DNA: TGTGCCTGGAGTCCGCGGGCAGGGGCGGGGTATGGCTACACCTTC.